This T cell receptor beta chain was sequenced in a study of cytomegalovirus exposure and HLA in healthy donors. Looking at the study overall: The 550 to 800 first-cohort repertoires and the roughly 120 validation repertoires shared the same platform, a later analysis reported.

The CDR3 has 11 residues. Germline V gives CDR1 SEHNR, CDR2 FQNEAQ (reference sequence). Trimming removed 3 bases at V and 13 bases at J, with 9 bases between. General study results and limits: Investigators reported 150 to 200 TCR beta chains as tied to cytomegalovirus. Many donors carried some public TCRs, although rarity characterized most TCR sequences.

Some clones are missing from TCRdb's copy, which holds only in-frame ones; the method was immunoSEQ multiplex PCR. The sample has roughly 280,000 clones; 80% to 90% are singletons. Remarks on this clone: The antigen remains undetermined.

The TCR originated in a woman between 18 and 29 years old in good health and CMV-seronegative. Sequencing input: PBMCs. The rearrangement joins TRBV7-9 to TRBJ2-2; unclear D gene. CDR3 in DNA: TGTGCCAGCAGCTTGGGCCAGGCGCTGTTTTTT. This sequence encodes CASSLGQALFF. Drawing the rest from reference TRBV7-9 and TRBJ2-2, the complete variable domain is DTGVSQNPRHKITKRGQNVTFRCDPISEHNRLYWYRQTLGQGPEFLTYFQNEAQLEKSRLLSDRFSAERPKGSFSTLEIQRTEQGDSAMYLCASSLGQALFFGEGSRLTVL.